This T cell receptor (beta chain) was identified during a study of blood T cell repertoires in COVID-19 (TCRdb year 2020). Notes on the research overall: The collaborator samples originated in the United States, Italy and Spain and spanned the acute and convalescent phases of COVID-19. The prospective study material was composed of cDNA or gDNA derived from T cells, B-cell-depleted T cells, or PBMCs. Subjects who had been exposed to COVID-19, were actively infected with it, or had recovered from it provided the deeply sampled blood TCRbeta repertoires that made up the dataset. The repertoires were made available in a free public database intended to serve as a resource for research on the immune response to SARS-CoV-2. Samples came from the ongoing ImmuneRACE study (first 160 participants) plus 1,254 subjects from 6 global collaborators. Sample metadata almost always included a de-identified subject ID, COVID-19 status, age in years and sex. Where available, HLA class I and class II types were taken from metadata supplied by the sample provider and were not determined by assay-based typing.

In regard to this clone: Its antigen has not been determined. Base qualities are not recorded, but no much larger clone differs from it by a single base.

Findings and caveats that apply to the study as a whole: The quantity of clinical and demographic metadata differed by source and by participant and was supplied without curation.

Collaborating institutions collected whole blood in K2EDTA tubes following their own protocols. Collaborator samples were shipped for TCRbeta analysis as frozen whole blood, isolated PBMCs, or DNA extracted from either sample type. Including cysteine and phenylalanine, the CDR3 has 14 amino acids. Only CDR3 DNA remains: 42 bases, in frame from the first base. The CDR1 and CDR2 encoded by the germline V gene are SGHTA and FQGNSA. V and J are truncated by 1 base and 1 base respectively, leaving an intervening sequence of 8 bases. TCRbeta CDR3 regions were amplified from genomic DNA by means of the immunoSEQ Assay, a bias-controlled multiplex PCR. Under the source paper's analysis protocol: Nucleated cell counts per sample were estimated from amplification of reference gene primers within the assay. Sequence reads were collapsed and filtered to measure the absolute abundance of every unique TCRbeta CDR3 rearrangement. Productive Simpson clonality was computed per sample as the square root of Simpson's diversity index over productive rearrangements. The source is immuneACCESS, and TCRdb retained only in-frame sequences with V and J called. Part of the clones is not carried over; for the studies checked, unresolved V genes explain less than half of this, and the remainder is unexplained. V and J calls and clone size are as listed in that table; D and trimming were resolved from the DNA. Recorded for this sample are fewer than 300,000 clones; about four fifths of them occurred a single time. The ten top clones hold roughly 3.1% of the sample.

This TCR was recovered from a woman aged 18-29 years with acute or convalescent COVID-19. Sequencing was carried out using peripheral blood. This receptor chain uses TRBV7-2 and TRBJ2-7, with TRBD2 tentatively as D gene (5 bases match). The sequence in DNA is TGTGCCAGCAGCTTAGGCCCGGGGTCCTACGAGCAGTACTTC. Its product reads: CASSLGPGSYEQYF.